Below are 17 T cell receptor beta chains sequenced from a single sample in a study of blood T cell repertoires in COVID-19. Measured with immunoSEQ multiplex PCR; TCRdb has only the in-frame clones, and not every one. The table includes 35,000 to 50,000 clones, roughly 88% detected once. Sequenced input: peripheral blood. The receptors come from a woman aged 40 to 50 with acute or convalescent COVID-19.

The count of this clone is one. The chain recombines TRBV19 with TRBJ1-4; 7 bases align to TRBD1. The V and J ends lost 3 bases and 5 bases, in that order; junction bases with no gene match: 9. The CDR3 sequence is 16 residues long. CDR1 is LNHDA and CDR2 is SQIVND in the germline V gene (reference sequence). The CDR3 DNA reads TGTGCCAGTAGTATCGGAAGGGGACAGCAGAATGAAAAACTGTTTTTT. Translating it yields CASSIGRGQQNEKLFF.

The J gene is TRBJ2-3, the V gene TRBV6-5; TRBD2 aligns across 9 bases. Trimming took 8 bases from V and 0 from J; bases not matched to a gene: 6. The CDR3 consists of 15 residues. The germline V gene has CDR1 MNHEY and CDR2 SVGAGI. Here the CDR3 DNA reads TGTGCCAGCTCTATTCTAGCGGGGAGCACAGATACGCAGTATTTT. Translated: CASSILAGSTDTQYF.

CDR3 protein: CASSFSSPTNEKLFF. The DNA of the CDR3 is TGCGCCAGCAGTTTCAGTTCACCAACTAATGAAAAACTGTTTTTT. The genes are TRBV5-1 and TRBJ1-4; unclear D gene. The CDR3 totals 15 residues. The V end was cut by 5 bases, the J end by 0 bases, with 11 bases between. Germline CDR1 and CDR2: SGHRS and YFSETQ.

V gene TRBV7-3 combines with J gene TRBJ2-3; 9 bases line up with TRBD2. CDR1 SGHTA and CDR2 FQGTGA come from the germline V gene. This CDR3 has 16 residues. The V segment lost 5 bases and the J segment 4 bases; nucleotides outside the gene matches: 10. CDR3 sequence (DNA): TGTGCCAGCAGCCCGCGGCGGGCGGGAGGGTCAGATACGCAGTATTTT. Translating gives CASSPRRAGGSDTQYF.

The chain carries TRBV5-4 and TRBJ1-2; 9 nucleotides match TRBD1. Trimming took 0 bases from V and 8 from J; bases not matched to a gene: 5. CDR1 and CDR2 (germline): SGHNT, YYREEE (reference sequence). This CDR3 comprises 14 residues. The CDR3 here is CASSLVQGAGGYTF. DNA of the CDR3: TGTGCCAGCAGCTTGGTACAGGGGGCGGGAGGCTACACCTTC.

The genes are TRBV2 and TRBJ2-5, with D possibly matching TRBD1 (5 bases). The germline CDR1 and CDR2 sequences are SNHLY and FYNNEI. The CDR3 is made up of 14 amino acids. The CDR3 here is CTSREQFEQETQYF. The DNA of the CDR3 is TGTACTTCCAGGGAACAGTTTGAACAAGAGACCCAGTACTTC.

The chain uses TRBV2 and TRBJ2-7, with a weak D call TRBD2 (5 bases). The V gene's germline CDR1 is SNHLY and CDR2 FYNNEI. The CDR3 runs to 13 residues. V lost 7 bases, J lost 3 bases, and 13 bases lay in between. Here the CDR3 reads CASNGVGNYEQYF. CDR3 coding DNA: TGTGCCAGCAACGGGGTAGGGAACTACGAGCAGTACTTC.

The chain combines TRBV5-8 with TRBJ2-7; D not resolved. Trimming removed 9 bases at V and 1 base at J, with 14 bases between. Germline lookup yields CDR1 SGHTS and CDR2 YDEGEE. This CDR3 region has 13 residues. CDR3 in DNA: TGTGCCACCTACCGTGCGTCGTCCTACGAGCAGTACTTC. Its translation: CATYRASSYEQYF.

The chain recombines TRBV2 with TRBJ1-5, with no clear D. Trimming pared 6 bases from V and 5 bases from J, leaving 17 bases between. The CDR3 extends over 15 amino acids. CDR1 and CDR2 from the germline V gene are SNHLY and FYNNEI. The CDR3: CASRDDIHGDQPQHF. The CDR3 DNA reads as TGTGCCAGCAGGGATGACATCCACGGGGATCAGCCCCAGCATTTT.

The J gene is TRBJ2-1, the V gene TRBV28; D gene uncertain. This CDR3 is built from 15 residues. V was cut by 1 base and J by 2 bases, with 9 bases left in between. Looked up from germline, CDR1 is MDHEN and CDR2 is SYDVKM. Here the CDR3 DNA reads TGTGCCAGCAGTTTATATGCACAGCCCTACAATGAGCAGTTCTTC. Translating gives CASSLYAQPYNEQFF.

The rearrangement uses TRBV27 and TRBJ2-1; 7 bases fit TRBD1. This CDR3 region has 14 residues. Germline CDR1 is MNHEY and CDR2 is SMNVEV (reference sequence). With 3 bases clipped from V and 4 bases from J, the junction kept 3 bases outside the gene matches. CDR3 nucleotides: TGTGCCAGCAGTTTCGGACAGGAGTACAATGAGCAGTTCTTC. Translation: CASSFGQEYNEQFF.

The CDR3 region has the DNA TGTGCCAGCAGCTCCGTGAACACTGAAGCTTTCTTT. Amino acid sequence: CASSSVNTEAFF. The chain is built from TRBV5-4 and TRBJ1-1; D remains ambiguous. V was cut by 3 bases and J by 0 bases, with 3 bases left in between. Germline V gene data show CDR1 as SGHNT and CDR2 as YYREEE (reference sequence). CDR3 length: 12 residues.

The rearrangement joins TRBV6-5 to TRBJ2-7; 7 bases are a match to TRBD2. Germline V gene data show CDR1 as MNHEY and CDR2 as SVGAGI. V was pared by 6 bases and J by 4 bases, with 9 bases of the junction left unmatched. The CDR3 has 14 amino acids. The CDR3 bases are TGTGCCAGCAGCCCCGGGACTACCTCGTACGAGCAGTACTTC. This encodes CASSPGTTSYEQYF.

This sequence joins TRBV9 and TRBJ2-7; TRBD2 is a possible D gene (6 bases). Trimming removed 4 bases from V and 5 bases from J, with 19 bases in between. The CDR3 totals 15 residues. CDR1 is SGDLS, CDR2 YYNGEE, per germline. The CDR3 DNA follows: TGTGCCAGCAGCCCGGACCTAGGGGAGGACAACGAGCAGTACTTC. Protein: CASSPDLGEDNEQYF.

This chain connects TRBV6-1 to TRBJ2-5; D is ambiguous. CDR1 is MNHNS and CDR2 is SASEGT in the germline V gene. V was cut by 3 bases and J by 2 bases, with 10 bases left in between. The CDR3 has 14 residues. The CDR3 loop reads CASSERPVQETQYF. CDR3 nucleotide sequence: TGTGCCAGCAGTGAGCGGCCGGTACAAGAGACCCAGTACTTC.

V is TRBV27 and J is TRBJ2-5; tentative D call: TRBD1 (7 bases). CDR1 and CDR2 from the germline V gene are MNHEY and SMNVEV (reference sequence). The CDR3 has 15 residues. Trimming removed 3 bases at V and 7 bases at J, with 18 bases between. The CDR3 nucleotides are TGTGCCAGCAGTTTCGGGACAGCTTTGGGGGGGACCCAGTACTTC. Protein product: CASSFGTALGGTQYF.

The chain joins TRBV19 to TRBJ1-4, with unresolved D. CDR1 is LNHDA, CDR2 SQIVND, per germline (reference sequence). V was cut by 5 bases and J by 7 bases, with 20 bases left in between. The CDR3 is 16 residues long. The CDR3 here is CASSVPGSRSGEKLFF. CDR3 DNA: TGTGCCAGTAGTGTGCCGGGGAGCAGGTCGGGTGAAAAACTGTTTTTT.